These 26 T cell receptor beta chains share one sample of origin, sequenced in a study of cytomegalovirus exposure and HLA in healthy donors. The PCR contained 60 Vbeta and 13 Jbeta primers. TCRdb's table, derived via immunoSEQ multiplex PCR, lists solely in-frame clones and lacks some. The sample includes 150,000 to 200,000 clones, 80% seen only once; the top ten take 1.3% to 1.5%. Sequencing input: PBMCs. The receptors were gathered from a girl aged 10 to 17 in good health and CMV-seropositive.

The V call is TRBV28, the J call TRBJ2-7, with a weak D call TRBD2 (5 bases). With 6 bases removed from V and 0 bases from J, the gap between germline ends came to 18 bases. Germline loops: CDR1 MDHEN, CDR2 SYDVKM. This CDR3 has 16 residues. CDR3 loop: CASRGLGVRGSYEQYF. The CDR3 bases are TGTGCCAGCAGGGGTCTCGGGGTACGGGGCTCCTACGAGCAGTACTTC.

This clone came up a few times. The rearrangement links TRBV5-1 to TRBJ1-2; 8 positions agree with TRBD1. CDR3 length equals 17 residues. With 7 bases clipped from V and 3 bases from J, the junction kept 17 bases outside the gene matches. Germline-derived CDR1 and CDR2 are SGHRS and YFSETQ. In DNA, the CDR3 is TGCGCCAGCGGGACAGGTTTCTTTGGGGTGATGGACTATGGCTACACCTTC. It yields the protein CASGTGFFGVMDYGYTF.

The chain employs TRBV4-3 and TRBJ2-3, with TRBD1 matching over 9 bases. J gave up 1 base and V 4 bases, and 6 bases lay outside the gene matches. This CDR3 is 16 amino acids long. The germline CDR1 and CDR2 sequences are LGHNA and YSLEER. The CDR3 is CASSPQRTGGTDTQYF. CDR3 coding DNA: TGCGCCAGCAGCCCCCAGAGGACAGGGGGCACAGATACGCAGTATTTT.

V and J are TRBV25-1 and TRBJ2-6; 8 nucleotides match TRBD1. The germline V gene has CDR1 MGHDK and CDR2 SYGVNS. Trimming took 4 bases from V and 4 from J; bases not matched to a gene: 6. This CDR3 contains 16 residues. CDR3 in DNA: TGTGCCAGCAGTGCATGGACAGGGAGCGGGGCCAACGTCCTGACTTTC. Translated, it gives CASSAWTGSGANVLTF. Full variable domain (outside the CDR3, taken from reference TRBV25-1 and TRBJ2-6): EADIYQTPRYLVIGTGKKITLECSQTMGHDKMYWYQQDPGMELHLIHYSYGVNSTEKGDLSSESTVSRIRTEHFPLTLESARPSHTSQYLCASSAWTGSGANVLTFGAGSRLTVL.

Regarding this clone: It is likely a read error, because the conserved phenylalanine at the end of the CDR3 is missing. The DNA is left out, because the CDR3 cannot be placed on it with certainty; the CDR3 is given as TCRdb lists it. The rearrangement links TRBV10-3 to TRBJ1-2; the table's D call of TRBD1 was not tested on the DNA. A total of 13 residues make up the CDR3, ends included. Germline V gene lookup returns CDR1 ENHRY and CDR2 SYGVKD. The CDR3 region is CAISESRDSLAYS.

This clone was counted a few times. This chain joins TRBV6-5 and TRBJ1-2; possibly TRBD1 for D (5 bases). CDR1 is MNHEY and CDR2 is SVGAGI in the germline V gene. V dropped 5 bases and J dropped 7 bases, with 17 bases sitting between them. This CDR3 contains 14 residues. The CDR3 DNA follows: TGTGCCAGCAGTCGACAGTCTCATCCGGGTGGCTACACCTTC. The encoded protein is CASSRQSHPGGYTF.

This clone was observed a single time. The CDR3 coding sequence is TGCAGTGCTCAGTGGAGATTTGAGCAGTTCTTC. Translation: CSAQWRFEQFF. J is TRBJ2-1 and V is TRBV20-1; D ambiguous. V was shortened by 5 bases and J by 9 bases, with 11 bases between the two germline ends. Germline V CDR1 and CDR2: DFQATT, SNEGSKA (reference sequence). This CDR3 is 11 amino acids long.

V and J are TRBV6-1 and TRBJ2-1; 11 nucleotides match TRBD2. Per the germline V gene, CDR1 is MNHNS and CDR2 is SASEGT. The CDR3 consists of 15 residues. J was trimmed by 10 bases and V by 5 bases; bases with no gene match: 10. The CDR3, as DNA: TGTGCCAGCAGTTTAGCGGGAGGGCCGGGCGAAGAGCAGTTCTTC. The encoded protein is CASSLAGGPGEEQFF.

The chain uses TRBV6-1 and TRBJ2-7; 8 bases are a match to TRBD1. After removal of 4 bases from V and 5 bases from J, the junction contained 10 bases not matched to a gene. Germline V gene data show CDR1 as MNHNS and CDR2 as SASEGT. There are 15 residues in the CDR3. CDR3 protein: CASSGQQGAFDEQYF. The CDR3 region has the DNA TGTGCCAGCAGTGGCCAGCAGGGGGCTTTCGACGAGCAGTACTTC.

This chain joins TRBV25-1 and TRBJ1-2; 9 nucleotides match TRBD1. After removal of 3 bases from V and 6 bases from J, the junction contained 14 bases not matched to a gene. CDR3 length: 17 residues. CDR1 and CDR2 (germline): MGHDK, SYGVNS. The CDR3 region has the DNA TGTGCCAGCAGTGATTTCTTGATGGGGACAGGGCTTAATGGCTACACCTTC. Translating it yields CASSDFLMGTGLNGYTF.

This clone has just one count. This chain's CDR3 is CASSPSSGSQTQYF. CDR3 coding DNA: TGTGCCAGTAGTCCCAGTAGCGGGAGCCAGACCCAGTACTTC. This rearrangement joins TRBV19 to TRBJ2-5; 9 bases are shared with TRBD2. V lost 5 bases to trimming and J lost 6 bases; unmatched junction nucleotides: 7. Germline V gene lookup returns CDR1 LNHDA and CDR2 SQIVND (reference sequence). This CDR3 is 14 amino acids long. Variable domain in full (rest from reference TRBV19 and TRBJ2-5): DGGITQSPKYLFRKEGQNVTLSCEQNLNHDAMYWYRQDPGQGLRLIYYSQIVNDFQKGDIAEGYSVSREKKESFPLTVTSAQKNPTAFYLCASSPSSGSQTQYFGPGTRLLVL.

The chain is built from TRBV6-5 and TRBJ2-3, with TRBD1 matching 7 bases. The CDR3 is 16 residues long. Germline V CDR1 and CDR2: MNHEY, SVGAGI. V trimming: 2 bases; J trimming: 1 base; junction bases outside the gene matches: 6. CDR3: CASSYTRDRCTDTQYF. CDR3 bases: TGTGCCAGCAGTTACACCCGGGACAGATGCACAGATACGCAGTATTTT.

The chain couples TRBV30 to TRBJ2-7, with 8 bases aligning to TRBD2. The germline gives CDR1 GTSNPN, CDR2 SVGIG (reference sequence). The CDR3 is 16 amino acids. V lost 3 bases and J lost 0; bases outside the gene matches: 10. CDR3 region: CAWSSRGGRGSYEQYF. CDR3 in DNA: TGTGCCTGGAGCTCTCGGGGGGGGAGGGGCTCCTACGAGCAGTACTTC.

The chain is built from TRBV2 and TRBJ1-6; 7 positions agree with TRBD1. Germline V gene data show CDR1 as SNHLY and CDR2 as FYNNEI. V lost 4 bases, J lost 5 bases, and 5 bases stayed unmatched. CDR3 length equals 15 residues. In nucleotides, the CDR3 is TGTGCCAGCAGTGGCTGGGACAGCCATAATTCACCCCTCCACTTT. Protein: CASSGWDSHNSPLHF.

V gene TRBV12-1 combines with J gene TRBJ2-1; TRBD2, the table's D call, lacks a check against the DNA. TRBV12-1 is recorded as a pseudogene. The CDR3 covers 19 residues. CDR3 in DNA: TGTGCCAGCAGCTTCGCCCCGGGACTAGCGGGAGGGAGTGGCGATGAGCAGTTCTTC. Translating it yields CASSFAPGLAGGSGDEQFF.

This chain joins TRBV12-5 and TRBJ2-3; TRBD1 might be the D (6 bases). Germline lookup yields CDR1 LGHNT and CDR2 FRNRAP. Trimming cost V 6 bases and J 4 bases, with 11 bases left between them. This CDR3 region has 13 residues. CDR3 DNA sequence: TGTGCTAGTGGGAACAAGGGGGCAGATACGCAGTATTTT. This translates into CASGNKGADTQYF.

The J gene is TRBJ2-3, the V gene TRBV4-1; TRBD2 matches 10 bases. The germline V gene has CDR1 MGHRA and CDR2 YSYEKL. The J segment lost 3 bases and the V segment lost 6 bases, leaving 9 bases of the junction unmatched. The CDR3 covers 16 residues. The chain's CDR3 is CASSPASGRGTDTQYF. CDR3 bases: TGCGCCAGCAGTCCCGCCAGCGGGAGGGGGACAGATACGCAGTATTTT.

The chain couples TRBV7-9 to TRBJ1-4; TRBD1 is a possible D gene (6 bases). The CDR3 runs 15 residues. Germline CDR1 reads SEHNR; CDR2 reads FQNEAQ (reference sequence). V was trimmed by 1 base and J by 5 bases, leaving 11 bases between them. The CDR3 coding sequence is TGTGCCAGCAGCTTAGATGGACAGCCAAATGAAAAACTGTTTTTT. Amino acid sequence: CASSLDGQPNEKLFF.

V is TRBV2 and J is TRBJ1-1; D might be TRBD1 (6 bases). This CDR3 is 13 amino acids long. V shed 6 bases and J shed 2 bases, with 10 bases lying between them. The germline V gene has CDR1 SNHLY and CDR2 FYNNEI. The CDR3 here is CASSIQGNTEAFF. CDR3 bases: TGTGCCAGCAGCATACAGGGAAACACTGAAGCTTTCTTT.

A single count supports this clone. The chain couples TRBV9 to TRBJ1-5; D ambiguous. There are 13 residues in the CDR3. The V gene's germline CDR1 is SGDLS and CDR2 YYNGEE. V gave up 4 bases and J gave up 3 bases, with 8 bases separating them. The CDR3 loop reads CASSPRDNQPQHF. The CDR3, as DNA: TGTGCCAGCAGCCCCCGGGACAATCAGCCCCAGCATTTT.

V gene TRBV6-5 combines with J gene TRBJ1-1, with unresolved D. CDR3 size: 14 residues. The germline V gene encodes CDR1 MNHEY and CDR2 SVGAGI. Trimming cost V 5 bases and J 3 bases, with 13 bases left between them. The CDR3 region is CASSRTGRDTEAFF. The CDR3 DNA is TGTGCCAGCAGTCGGACCGGGCGGGACACTGAAGCTTTCTTT.

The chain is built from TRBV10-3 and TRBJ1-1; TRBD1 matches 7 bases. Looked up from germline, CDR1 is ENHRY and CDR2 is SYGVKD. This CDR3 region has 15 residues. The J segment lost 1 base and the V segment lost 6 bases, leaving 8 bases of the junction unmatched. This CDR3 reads CAIRLSRGRNTEAFF. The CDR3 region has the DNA TGTGCCATCAGATTAAGCAGGGGGAGGAACACTGAAGCTTTCTTT.

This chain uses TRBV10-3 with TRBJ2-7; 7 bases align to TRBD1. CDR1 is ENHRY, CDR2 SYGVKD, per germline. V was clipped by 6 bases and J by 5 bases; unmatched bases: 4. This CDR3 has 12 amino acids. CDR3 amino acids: CAIRGTVHEQYF. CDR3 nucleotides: TGTGCCATCAGAGGGACAGTCCACGAGCAGTACTTC.

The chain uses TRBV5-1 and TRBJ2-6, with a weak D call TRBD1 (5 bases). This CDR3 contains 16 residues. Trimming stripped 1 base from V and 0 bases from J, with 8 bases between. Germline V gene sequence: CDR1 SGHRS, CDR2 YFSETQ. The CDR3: CASSLPQVSGANVLTF. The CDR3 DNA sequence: TGCGCCAGCAGCTTGCCACAGGTCTCTGGGGCCAACGTCCTGACTTTC.

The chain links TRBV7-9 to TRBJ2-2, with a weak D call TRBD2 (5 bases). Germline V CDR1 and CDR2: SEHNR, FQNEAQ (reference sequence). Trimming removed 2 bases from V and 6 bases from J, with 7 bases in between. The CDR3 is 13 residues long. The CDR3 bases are TGTGCCAGCAGCTTATCGGAGGCCGGGGAGCTGTTTTTT. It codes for CASSLSEAGELFF.

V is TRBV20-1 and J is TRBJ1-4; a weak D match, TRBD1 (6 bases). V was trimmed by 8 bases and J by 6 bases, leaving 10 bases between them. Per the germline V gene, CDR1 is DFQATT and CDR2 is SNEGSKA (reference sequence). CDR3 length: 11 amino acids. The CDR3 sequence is CSWTADEKLFF. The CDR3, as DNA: TGCAGTTGGACAGCAGATGAAAAACTGTTTTTT.